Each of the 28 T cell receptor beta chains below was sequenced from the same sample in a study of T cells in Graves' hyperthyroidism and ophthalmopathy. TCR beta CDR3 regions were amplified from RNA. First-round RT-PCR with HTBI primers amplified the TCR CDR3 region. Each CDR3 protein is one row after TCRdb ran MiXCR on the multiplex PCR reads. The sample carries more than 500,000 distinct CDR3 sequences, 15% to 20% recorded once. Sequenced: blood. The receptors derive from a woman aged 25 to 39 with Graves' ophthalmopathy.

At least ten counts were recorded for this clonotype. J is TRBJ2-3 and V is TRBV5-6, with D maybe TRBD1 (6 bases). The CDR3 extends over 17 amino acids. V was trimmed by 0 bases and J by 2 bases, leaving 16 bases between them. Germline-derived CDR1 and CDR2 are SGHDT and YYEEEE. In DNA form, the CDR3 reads TGTGCCAGCAGCTTGGCCGTAACAGGGATTATCACAGATACGCAGTATTTT. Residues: CASSLAVTGIITDTQYF.

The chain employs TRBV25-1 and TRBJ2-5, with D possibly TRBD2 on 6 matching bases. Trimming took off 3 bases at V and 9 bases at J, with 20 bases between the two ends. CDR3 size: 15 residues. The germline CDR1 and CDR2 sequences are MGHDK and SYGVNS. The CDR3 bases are TGTGCCAGCAGTGATTCCGGGACGGGGGTAGGAGCCCAGTACTTC. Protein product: CASSDSGTGVGAQYF.

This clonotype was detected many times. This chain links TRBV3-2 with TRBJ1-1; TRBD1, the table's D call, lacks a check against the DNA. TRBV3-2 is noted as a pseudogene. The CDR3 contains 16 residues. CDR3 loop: CASSPPDRACITEAFF. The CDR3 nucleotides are TGTGCCAGCAGCCCGCCGGACAGGGCCTGTATCACTGAAGCTTTCTTT.

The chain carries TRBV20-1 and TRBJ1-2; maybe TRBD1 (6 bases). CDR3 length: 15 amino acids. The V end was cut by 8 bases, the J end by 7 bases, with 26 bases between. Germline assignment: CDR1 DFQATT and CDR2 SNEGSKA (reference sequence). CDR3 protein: CSPPWTAGVEGGYTF. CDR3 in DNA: TGCAGTCCACCATGGACAGCCGGGGTAGAGGGTGGCTACACCTTC.

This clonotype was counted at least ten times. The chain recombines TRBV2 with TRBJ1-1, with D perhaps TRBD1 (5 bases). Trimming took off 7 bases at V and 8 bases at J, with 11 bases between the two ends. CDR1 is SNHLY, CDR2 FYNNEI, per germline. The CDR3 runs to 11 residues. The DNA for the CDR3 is TGTGCCAGCACCGCCCGGACAGAAGCTTTCTTT. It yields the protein CASTARTEAFF.

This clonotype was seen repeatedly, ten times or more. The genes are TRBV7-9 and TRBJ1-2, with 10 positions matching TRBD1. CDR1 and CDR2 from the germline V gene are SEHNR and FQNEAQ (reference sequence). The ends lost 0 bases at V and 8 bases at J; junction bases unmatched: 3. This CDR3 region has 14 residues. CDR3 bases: TGTGCCAGCAGCTTAGCGTGGACAGGGGGAGGCTACACCTTC. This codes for CASSLAWTGGGYTF.

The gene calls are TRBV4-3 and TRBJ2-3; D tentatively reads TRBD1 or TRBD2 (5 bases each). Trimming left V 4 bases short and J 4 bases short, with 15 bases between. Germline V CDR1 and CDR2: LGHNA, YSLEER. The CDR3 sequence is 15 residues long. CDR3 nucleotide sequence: TGCGCCAGCAGCCCCCGGGACGGAGGAGCAGATACGCAGTATTTT. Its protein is CASSPRDGGADTQYF.

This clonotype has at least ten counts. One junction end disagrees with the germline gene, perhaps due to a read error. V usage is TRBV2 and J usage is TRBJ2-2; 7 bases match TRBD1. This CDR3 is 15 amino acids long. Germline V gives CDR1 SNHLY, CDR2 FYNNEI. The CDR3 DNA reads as TGTGCCAGCCGTGACAGGGCTCTGAACACCGGGGAGCTGTTTTTT. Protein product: CASRDRALNTGELFF.

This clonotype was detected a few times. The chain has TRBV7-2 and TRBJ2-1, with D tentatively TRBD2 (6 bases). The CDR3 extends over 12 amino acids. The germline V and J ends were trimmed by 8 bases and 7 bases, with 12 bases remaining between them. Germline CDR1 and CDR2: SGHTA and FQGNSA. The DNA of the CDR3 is TGTGCCAGCGCCCGGGAGCAAAATGAGCAGTTCTTC. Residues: CASAREQNEQFF.

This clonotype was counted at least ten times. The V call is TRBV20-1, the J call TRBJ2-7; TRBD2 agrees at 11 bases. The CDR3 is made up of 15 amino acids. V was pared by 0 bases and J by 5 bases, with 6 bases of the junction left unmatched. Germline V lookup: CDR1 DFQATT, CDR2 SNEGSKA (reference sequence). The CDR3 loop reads CSARDSGRVGHEQYF. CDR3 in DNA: TGCAGTGCTAGAGATAGCGGGAGGGTTGGCCACGAGCAGTACTTC.

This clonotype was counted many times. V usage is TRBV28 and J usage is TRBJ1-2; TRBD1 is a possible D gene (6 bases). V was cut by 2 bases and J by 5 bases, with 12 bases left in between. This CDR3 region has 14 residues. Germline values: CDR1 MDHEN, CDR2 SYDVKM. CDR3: CASSLPGVTYGYTF. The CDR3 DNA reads TGTGCCAGCAGTTTACCAGGGGTGACTTATGGCTACACCTTC.

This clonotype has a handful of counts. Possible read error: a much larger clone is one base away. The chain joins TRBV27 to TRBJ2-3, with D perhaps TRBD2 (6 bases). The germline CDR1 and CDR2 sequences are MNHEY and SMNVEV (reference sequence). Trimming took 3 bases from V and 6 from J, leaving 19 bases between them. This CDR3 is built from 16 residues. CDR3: CASSFRTTPPRDTQYF. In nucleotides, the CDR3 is TGTGCCAGCAGTTTCCGGACTACCCCGCCGCGGGATACGCAGTATTTT.

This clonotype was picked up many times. CDR3 bases: TGTGCCAGCAGTTTCGGACGGACTGATAGCAATCAGCCCCAGCATTTT. This translates into CASSFGRTDSNQPQHF. The chain has TRBV12-3 or TRBV12-4 and TRBJ1-5; D unresolved. V was pared by 3 bases and J by 0 bases, with 12 bases between. The CDR3 spans 16 residues.

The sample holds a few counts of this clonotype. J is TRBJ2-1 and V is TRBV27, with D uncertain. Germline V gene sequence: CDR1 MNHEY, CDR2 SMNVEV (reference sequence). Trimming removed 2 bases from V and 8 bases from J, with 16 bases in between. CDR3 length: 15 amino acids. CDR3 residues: CASSLQFFRSDEQFF. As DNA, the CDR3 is TGTGCCAGCAGTTTACAGTTTTTCCGGTCAGATGAGCAGTTCTTC.

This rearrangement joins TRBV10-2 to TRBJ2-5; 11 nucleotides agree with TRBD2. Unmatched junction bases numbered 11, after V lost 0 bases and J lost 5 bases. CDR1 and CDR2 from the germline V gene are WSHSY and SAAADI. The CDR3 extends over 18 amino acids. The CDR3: CASSESRGLAGGWETQYF. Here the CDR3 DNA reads TGCGCCAGCAGTGAGTCGAGAGGTCTAGCGGGGGGCTGGGAGACCCAGTACTTC.

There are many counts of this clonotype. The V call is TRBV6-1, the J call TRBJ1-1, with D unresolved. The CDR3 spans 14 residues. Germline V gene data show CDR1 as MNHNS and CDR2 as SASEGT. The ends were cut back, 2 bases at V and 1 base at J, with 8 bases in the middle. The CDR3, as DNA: TGTGCCAGCAGTGAATTGAGAGGGAACACTGAAGCTTTCTTT. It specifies CASSELRGNTEAFF.

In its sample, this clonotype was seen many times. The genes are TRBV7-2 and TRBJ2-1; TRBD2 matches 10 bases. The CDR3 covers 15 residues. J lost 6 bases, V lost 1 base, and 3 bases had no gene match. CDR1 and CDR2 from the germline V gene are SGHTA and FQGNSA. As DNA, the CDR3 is TGTGCCAGCAGCTTAGGGACTAGCGGCCTCAATGAGCAGTTCTTC. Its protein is CASSLGTSGLNEQFF.

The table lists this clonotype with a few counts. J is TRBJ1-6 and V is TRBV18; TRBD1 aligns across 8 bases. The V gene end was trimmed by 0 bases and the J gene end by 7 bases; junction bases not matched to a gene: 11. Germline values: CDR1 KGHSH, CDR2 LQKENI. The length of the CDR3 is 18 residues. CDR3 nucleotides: TGTGCCAGCTCACCACCTCCCGGGACAGGCGTAAGAAATTCACCCCTCCACTTT. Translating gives CASSPPPGTGVRNSPLHF.

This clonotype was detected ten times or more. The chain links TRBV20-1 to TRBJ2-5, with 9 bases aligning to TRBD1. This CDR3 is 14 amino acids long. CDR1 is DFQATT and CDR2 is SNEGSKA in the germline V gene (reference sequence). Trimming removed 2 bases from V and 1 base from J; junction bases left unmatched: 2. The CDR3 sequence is CSARRTGVQETQYF. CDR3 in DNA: TGCAGTGCTAGAAGGACAGGGGTCCAAGAGACCCAGTACTTC.

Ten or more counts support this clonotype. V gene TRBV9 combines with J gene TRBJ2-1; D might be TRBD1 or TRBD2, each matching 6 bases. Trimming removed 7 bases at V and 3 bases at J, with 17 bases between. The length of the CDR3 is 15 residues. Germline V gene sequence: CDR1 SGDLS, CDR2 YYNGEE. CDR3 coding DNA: TGTGCCAGCGGCGGAGGGCAGGGGAACTACAATGAGCAGTTCTTC. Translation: CASGGGQGNYNEQFF.

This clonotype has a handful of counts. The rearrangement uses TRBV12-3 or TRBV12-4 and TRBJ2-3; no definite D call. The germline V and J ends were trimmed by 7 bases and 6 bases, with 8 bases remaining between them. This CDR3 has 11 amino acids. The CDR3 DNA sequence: TGTGCCAGCAAAGGGCTTGATACGCAGTATTTT. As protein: CASKGLDTQYF.

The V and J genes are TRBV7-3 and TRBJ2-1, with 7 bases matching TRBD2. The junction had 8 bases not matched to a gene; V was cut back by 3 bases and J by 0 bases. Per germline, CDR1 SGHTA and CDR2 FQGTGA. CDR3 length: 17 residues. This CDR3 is CASSFGLAGSSYNEQFF. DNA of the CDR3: TGTGCCAGCAGCTTCGGATTAGCGGGCAGCTCCTACAATGAGCAGTTCTTC. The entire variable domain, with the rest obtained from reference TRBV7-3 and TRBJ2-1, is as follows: GAGVSQTPSNKVTEKGKYVELRCDPISGHTALYWYRQSLGQGPEFLIYFQGTGAADDSGLPNDRFFAVRPEGSVSTLKIQRTERGDSAVYLCASSFGLAGSSYNEQFFGPGTRLTVL.

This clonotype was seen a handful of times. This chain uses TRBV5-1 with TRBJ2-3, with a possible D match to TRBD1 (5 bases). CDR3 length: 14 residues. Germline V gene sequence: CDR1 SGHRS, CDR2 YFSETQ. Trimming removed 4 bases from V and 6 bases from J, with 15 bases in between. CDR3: CASSPPGIRDTQYF. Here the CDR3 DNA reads TGCGCCAGCAGCCCCCCAGGGATAAGGGATACGCAGTATTTT.

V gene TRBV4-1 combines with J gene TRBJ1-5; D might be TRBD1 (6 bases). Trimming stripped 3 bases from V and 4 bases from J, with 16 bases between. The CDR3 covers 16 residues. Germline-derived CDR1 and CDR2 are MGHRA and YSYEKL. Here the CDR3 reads CASSHVSGTLNQPQHF. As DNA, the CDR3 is TGCGCCAGCAGCCACGTCTCCGGGACACTGAATCAGCCCCAGCATTTT.

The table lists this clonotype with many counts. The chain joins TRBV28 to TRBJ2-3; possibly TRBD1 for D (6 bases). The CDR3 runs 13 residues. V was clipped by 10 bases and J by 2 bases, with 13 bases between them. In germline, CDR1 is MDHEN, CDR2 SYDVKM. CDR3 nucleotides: TGTGCCACCAGGGGAGATTTCACAGATACGCAGTATTTT. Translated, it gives CATRGDFTDTQYF.

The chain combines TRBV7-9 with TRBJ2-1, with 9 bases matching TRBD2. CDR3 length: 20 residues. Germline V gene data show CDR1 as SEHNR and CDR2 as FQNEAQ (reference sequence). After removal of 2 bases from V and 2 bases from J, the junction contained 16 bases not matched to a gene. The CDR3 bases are TGTGCCAGCAGCTTATTCGGTCGTGTAGTTGGGACTAGCCCCTACAATGAGCAGTTCTTC. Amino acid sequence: CASSLFGRVVGTSPYNEQFF. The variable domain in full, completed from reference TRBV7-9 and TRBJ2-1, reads DTGVSQNPRHKITKRGQNVTFRCDPISEHNRLYWYRQTLGQGPEFLTYFQNEAQLEKSRLLSDRFSAERPKGSFSTLEIQRTEQGDSAMYLCASSLFGRVVGTSPYNEQFFGPGTRLTVL.

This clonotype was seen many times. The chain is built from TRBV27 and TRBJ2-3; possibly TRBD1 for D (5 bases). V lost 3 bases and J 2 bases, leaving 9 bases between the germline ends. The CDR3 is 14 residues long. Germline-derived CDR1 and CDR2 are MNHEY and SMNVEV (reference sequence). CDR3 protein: CASSFSDNTDTQYF. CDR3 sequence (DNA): TGTGCCAGCAGTTTCTCGGACAACACAGATACGCAGTATTTT.

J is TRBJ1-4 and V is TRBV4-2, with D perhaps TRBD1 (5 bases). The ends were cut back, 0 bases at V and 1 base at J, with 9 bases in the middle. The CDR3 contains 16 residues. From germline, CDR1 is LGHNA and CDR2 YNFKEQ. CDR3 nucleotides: TGTGCCAGCAGCCAAGATCGACAGAGAACTAATGAAAAACTGTTTTTT. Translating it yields CASSQDRQRTNEKLFF.